These T cell receptor beta chains were read from a single sample in a study of OX40 agonist ivuxolimab in advanced cancers. Sequenced by immunoSEQ multiplex PCR; TCRdb stores in-frame clones only, minus some. The sample shows about 37,000 clones, about 72% of them seen only once. The material sequenced was CD4+ or CD8+ T cells sorted from blood, taken in a trial of the OX40 agonist ivuxolimab. The receptors shown here come from an adult with an advanced solid tumor such as melanoma, head and neck, liver or kidney cancer. Both conserved end residues are part of each CDR3. The order of the fields is D gene, V gene, J gene, clone size, CDR3 DNA, CDR3 protein. A D gene is named only where the DNA matches it firmly. Size tells how often a clone was seen (once, few, many) or the class of an expanded clone, and some rows leave it out.

D gene: NA
V gene: TRBV15
J gene: TRBJ2-4
clone size: NA
CDR3 DNA: TGTGCCACCCGAACAGGAGGAGCCAAAAACATTCAGTACTTC
CDR3 protein: CATRTGGAKNIQYF

D gene: TRBD1
V gene: TRBV5-6
J gene: TRBJ2-7
clone size: NA
CDR3 DNA: TGTGCCAGCAGCTCCCGGGACAGGGGTTTCTACGAGCAGTACTTC
CDR3 protein: CASSSRDRGFYEQYF

D gene: TRBD1
V gene: TRBV2
J gene: TRBJ1-1
clone size: NA
CDR3 DNA: TGTGCCAGCATTCCCCCGGGACAGGGGTCGACTGAAGCTTTCTTT
CDR3 protein: CASIPPGQGSTEAFF

D gene: NA
V gene: TRBV29-1
J gene: TRBJ1-2
clone size: NA
CDR3 DNA: TGCAGCGTTCTTGGACGGGCGCGGGACTATGGCTACACCTTC
CDR3 protein: CSVLGRARDYGYTF

D gene: NA
V gene: TRBV27
J gene: TRBJ1-4
clone size: NA
CDR3 DNA: TGTGCCAGCAGTTTAAACCCCGTCGAAAAACTGTTTTTT
CDR3 protein: CASSLNPVEKLFF

D gene: NA
V gene: TRBV7-9
J gene: TRBJ1-1
clone size: NA
CDR3 DNA: TGTGCCAGCAGCTTCGAGGGTCGAGTCACTGAAGCTTTCTTT
CDR3 protein: CASSFEGRVTEAFF

D gene: TRBD1
V gene: TRBV4-1
J gene: TRBJ1-6
clone size: NA
CDR3 DNA: TGCGCCAGCAGCCAAGACGGGACAGCCGGGGAATATAATTCACCCCTCCACTTT
CDR3 protein: CASSQDGTAGEYNSPLHF

D gene: NA
V gene: TRBV11-2
J gene: TRBJ2-3
clone size: NA
CDR3 DNA: TGTGCCAGCCGACCGGGGAGCACAGATACGCAGTATTTT
CDR3 protein: CASRPGSTDTQYF

D gene: TRBD2
V gene: TRBV7-2
J gene: TRBJ2-3
clone size: NA
CDR3 DNA: TGTGCCAGCAGCTTAGTCGGGGGGGCCACAGATACGCAGTATTTT
CDR3 protein: CASSLVGGATDTQYF

D gene: NA
V gene: TRBV30
J gene: TRBJ2-1
clone size: once
CDR3 DNA: TGTGCCTGGAGTGTACAATCCAATGAGCAGTTCTTC
CDR3 protein: CAWSVQSNEQFF

D gene: TRBD1
V gene: TRBV11-2
J gene: TRBJ2-7
clone size: NA
CDR3 DNA: TGTGCCAGCAGCTTAGGGACAGGGTACAACGAGCAGTACTTC
CDR3 protein: CASSLGTGYNEQYF

D gene: NA
V gene: TRBV5-1
J gene: TRBJ2-7
clone size: NA
CDR3 DNA: TGCGCCAGCAGCACCCTGGGGAGTTTAGAGCAGTACTTC
CDR3 protein: CASSTLGSLEQYF

D gene: TRBD1
V gene: TRBV19
J gene: TRBJ2-1
clone size: NA
CDR3 DNA: TGTGCCAGTAGTATTTCTCTCGGGACAGGGTCCTACAATGAGCAGTTCTTC
CDR3 protein: CASSISLGTGSYNEQFF

D gene: NA
V gene: TRBV7-2
J gene: TRBJ1-1
clone size: NA
CDR3 DNA: TGTGCCAGCAGCTTAGTCCCAGGGGACATGATCACTGAAGCTTTCTTT
CDR3 protein: CASSLVPGDMITEAFF

D gene: NA
V gene: TRBV10-1
J gene: TRBJ2-1
clone size: NA
CDR3 DNA: TGCGCCAGCAGGCTAGCGTTAAGGGGCGATGAGCAGTTCTTC
CDR3 protein: CASRLALRGDEQFF

D gene: NA
V gene: TRBV9
J gene: TRBJ2-3
clone size: NA
CDR3 DNA: TGTGCCAGCTCGCGCAGCACAGATACGCAGTATTTT
CDR3 protein: CASSRSTDTQYF

D gene: NA
V gene: TRBV9
J gene: TRBJ2-5
clone size: few
CDR3 DNA: TGTGCCAGCAGCGTAGGTAGCCTTTGGAAATCTCAAGAGACCCAGTACTTC
CDR3 protein: CASSVGSLWKSQETQYF

D gene: NA
V gene: TRBV7-3
J gene: TRBJ2-2
clone size: NA
CDR3 DNA: TGTGCCAGCAGCTTAACGTACGCGGGTGTTAGCACCGGGGAGCTGTTTTTT
CDR3 protein: CASSLTYAGVSTGELFF

D gene: TRBD2
V gene: TRBV27
J gene: TRBJ2-5
clone size: NA
CDR3 DNA: TGTGCCAGCAGTTTGGGTCTAGCGGGAGGAAGCGAGGAGACCCAGTACTTC
CDR3 protein: CASSLGLAGGSEETQYF

D gene: NA
V gene: TRBV14
J gene: TRBJ2-3
clone size: NA
CDR3 DNA: TGTGCCAGCAGCCCGGTCCCAGATACGCAGTATTTT
CDR3 protein: CASSPVPDTQYF

D gene: TRBD1
V gene: TRBV18
J gene: TRBJ2-1
clone size: NA
CDR3 DNA: TGTGCCAGCTCACCGGTGGACAGGGTAAGGGAGCAGTTCTTC
CDR3 protein: CASSPVDRVREQFF

D gene: TRBD1
V gene: TRBV6-5
J gene: TRBJ2-7
clone size: NA
CDR3 DNA: TGTGCCAGCAGGGGACAGTCCTACGAGCAGTACTTC
CDR3 protein: CASRGQSYEQYF

D gene: NA
V gene: TRBV7-2
J gene: TRBJ2-3
clone size: NA
CDR3 DNA: TGTGCCAGCAGCTTAGAATGGAGCGGCACAGATACGCAGTATTTT
CDR3 protein: CASSLEWSGTDTQYF

D gene: NA
V gene: TRBV19
J gene: TRBJ1-1
clone size: NA
CDR3 DNA: TGTGCCAGTAGTATAGATCAAGGTCGTCGCACTGAAGCTTTCTTT
CDR3 protein: CASSIDQGRRTEAFF

D gene: NA
V gene: TRBV19
J gene: TRBJ1-2
clone size: once
CDR3 DNA: TGTGCCAGTAGTAACGCGGACGGCAACTATGGCTACACCTTC
CDR3 protein: CASSNADGNYGYTF

D gene: NA
V gene: TRBV30
J gene: TRBJ1-1
clone size: NA
CDR3 DNA: TGTGCCTGGGGTGTACAGGGTTGGACTGAAGCTTTCTTT
CDR3 protein: CAWGVQGWTEAFF

D gene: NA
V gene: TRBV6-4
J gene: TRBJ2-2
clone size: NA
CDR3 DNA: TGTGCCAGCAGCGGACAGCTAAACACCGGGGAGCTGTTTTTT
CDR3 protein: CASSGQLNTGELFF

D gene: TRBD2
V gene: TRBV16
J gene: TRBJ2-7
clone size: NA
CDR3 DNA: TGTGCCAGCAGCCAAACTAGCGGGTTCGCCTACGAGCAGTACTTC
CDR3 protein: CASSQTSGFAYEQYF

D gene: NA
V gene: TRBV25-1
J gene: TRBJ1-1
clone size: NA
CDR3 DNA: TGTGCCAGCAGCCCCGTACAGAACACTGAAGCTTTCTTT
CDR3 protein: CASSPVQNTEAFF

D gene: NA
V gene: TRBV6-5
J gene: TRBJ2-6
clone size: NA
CDR3 DNA: TGTGCCAGCAGTTACCTCTCTGGGGCCAACGTCCTGACTTTC
CDR3 protein: CASSYLSGANVLTF

D gene: NA
V gene: TRBV27
J gene: TRBJ1-6
clone size: NA
CDR3 DNA: TGTGCCAGCAGCCCCGAGCGGGGAGGATCACCCCTCCACTTT
CDR3 protein: CASSPERGGSPLHF

D gene: TRBD1
V gene: TRBV28
J gene: TRBJ2-3
clone size: few
CDR3 DNA: TGTGCCAGCAGTGATACAGGGGAGATCGATACGCAGTATTTT
CDR3 protein: CASSDTGEIDTQYF

D gene: NA
V gene: TRBV6-6
J gene: TRBJ2-1
clone size: NA
CDR3 DNA: TGTGCCAGCAGTACACTAGGGGACAATGAGCAGTTCTTC
CDR3 protein: CASSTLGDNEQFF

D gene: NA
V gene: TRBV15
J gene: TRBJ1-4
clone size: NA
CDR3 DNA: TGTGCCACCAGCAGAAGGGCCCCCAATGAAAAACTGTTTTTT
CDR3 protein: CATSRRAPNEKLFF

D gene: TRBD1
V gene: TRBV7-2
J gene: TRBJ2-5
clone size: NA
CDR3 DNA: TGTGCCAGCAGCTTATGGGGACAGGGATCGCAAGAGACCCAGTACTTC
CDR3 protein: CASSLWGQGSQETQYF

D gene: TRBD1
V gene: TRBV5-6
J gene: TRBJ2-4
clone size: NA
CDR3 DNA: TGTGCCAGCAGCTTGACAGGGGTGAGCATTCAGTACTTC
CDR3 protein: CASSLTGVSIQYF

D gene: NA
V gene: TRBV7-3
J gene: TRBJ1-1
clone size: few
CDR3 DNA: TGTGCCAGCAGCTTGGGCAGCACTGAAGCTTTCTTT
CDR3 protein: CASSLGSTEAFF

D gene: TRBD2
V gene: TRBV14
J gene: TRBJ2-3
clone size: NA
CDR3 DNA: TGTGCCAGCAGCCAAGTAATCCTAGCGGGAGGGCCGGTTTACGTCGATACGCAGTATTTT
CDR3 protein: CASSQVILAGGPVYVDTQYF

D gene: TRBD2
V gene: TRBV4-1
J gene: TRBJ2-5
clone size: NA
CDR3 DNA: TGCGCCAGCAGCCAAGATCAGGCTAGCGGGGGGCAAGAGACCCAGTACTTC
CDR3 protein: CASSQDQASGGQETQYF

D gene: NA
V gene: TRBV6-5
J gene: TRBJ2-5
clone size: NA
CDR3 DNA: TGTGCCAGCAGCCCTTACAGGTTCCAAGAGACCCAGTACTTC
CDR3 protein: CASSPYRFQETQYF

D gene: NA
V gene: TRBV7-9
J gene: TRBJ2-7
clone size: NA
CDR3 DNA: TGTGCCAGCAGCCCAGATTACTCCTACGAGCAGTACTTC
CDR3 protein: CASSPDYSYEQYF

D gene: NA
V gene: TRBV11-3
J gene: TRBJ1-1
clone size: medium-sized
CDR3 DNA: TGTGCCAGCAGCTTAGTCATGCCAGGCTGTAACACTGAAGCTTTCTTT
CDR3 protein: CASSLVMPGCNTEAFF

D gene: NA
V gene: TRBV7-2
J gene: TRBJ1-5
clone size: NA
CDR3 DNA: TGTGCCAGCAGCCAGTTTGGCAATCAGCCCCAGCATTTT
CDR3 protein: CASSQFGNQPQHF

D gene: NA
V gene: TRBV6-6
J gene: TRBJ1-2
clone size: NA
CDR3 DNA: TGTGCCAGCAGTTACGCGACAGGCTATGGCTACACCTTC
CDR3 protein: CASSYATGYGYTF

D gene: TRBD2
V gene: TRBV10-3
J gene: TRBJ2-3
clone size: NA
CDR3 DNA: TGTGCCATCAGCGTAGCGGGGGGAAGCACAGATACGCAGTATTTT
CDR3 protein: CAISVAGGSTDTQYF

D gene: NA
V gene: TRBV27
J gene: TRBJ2-7
clone size: NA
CDR3 DNA: TGTGCCAGCAGTCGACTAACTAGCTCCCTCGAGCAGTACTTC
CDR3 protein: CASSRLTSSLEQYF

D gene: NA
V gene: TRBV7-9
J gene: TRBJ2-2
clone size: once
CDR3 DNA: TGTGCCAGCAGTAAAATTGCCACCGGGGAGCTGTTTTTT
CDR3 protein: CASSKIATGELFF

D gene: NA
V gene: TRBV11-2
J gene: TRBJ2-5
clone size: NA
CDR3 DNA: TGTGCCAGCAGCACGGAGGGTGGGCAAGAGACCCAGTACTTC
CDR3 protein: CASSTEGGQETQYF

D gene: NA
V gene: TRBV7-9
J gene: TRBJ1-6
clone size: NA
CDR3 DNA: TGTGCCAGCAGCCAAGGGTTTCGGGATTCACCCCTCCACTTT
CDR3 protein: CASSQGFRDSPLHF

D gene: TRBD1
V gene: TRBV19
J gene: TRBJ1-5
clone size: few
CDR3 DNA: TGTGCCAGTCAATGGAAGACAGGGCATCAGCCCCAGCATTTT
CDR3 protein: CASQWKTGHQPQHF

D gene: NA
V gene: TRBV7-9
J gene: TRBJ1-1
clone size: NA
CDR3 DNA: TGTGCCAGCAGCTTAGAACCGAACACTGAAGCTTTCTTT
CDR3 protein: CASSLEPNTEAFF

D gene: NA
V gene: TRBV7-9
J gene: TRBJ2-7
clone size: few
CDR3 DNA: TGTGCCAGCAGCTTGGACTACGAGCAGTACTTC
CDR3 protein: CASSLDYEQYF

D gene: NA
V gene: TRBV4-2
J gene: TRBJ2-3
clone size: NA
CDR3 DNA: TGTGCCAGCAGCCAAAGTCGAGGGGATACGCAGTATTTT
CDR3 protein: CASSQSRGDTQYF